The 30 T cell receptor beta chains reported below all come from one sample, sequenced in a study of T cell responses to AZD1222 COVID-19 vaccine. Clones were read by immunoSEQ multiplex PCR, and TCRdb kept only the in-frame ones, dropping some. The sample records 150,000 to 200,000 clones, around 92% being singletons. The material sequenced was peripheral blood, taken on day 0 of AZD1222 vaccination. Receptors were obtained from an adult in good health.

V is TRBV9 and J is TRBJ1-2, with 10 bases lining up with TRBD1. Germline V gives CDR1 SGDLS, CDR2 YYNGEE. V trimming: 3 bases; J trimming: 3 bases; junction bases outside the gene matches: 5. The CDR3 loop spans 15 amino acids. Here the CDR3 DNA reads TGTGCCAGCAGCGCCTCCGACAGGGGGCACTATGGCTACACCTTC. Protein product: CASSASDRGHYGYTF.

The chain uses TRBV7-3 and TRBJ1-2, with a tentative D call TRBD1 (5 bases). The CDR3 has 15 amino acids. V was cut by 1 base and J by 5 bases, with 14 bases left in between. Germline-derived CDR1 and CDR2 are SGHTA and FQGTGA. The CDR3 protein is CASSLKGQGEYGYTF. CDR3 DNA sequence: TGTGCCAGCAGCTTAAAGGGTCAGGGAGAATATGGCTACACCTTC.

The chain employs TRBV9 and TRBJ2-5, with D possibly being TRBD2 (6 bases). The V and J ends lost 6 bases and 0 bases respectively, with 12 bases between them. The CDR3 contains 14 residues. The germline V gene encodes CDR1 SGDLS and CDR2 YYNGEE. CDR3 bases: TGTGCCAGCACCGCGGGATTGGACCAAGAGACCCAGTACTTC. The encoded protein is CASTAGLDQETQYF.

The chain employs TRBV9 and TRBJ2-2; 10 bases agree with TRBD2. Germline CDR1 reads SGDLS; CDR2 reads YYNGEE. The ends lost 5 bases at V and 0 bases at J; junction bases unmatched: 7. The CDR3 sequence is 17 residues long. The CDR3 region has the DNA TGTGCCAGCAGTCCTAGCGGGAGTGCCGCGAACACCGGGGAGCTGTTTTTT. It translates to CASSPSGSAANTGELFF.

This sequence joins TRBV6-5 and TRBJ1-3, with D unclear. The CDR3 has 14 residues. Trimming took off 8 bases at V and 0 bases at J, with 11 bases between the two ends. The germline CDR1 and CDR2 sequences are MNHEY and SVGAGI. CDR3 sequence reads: CASAGYDSGNTIYF. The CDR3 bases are TGTGCCAGCGCGGGGTACGACTCTGGAAACACCATATATTTT.

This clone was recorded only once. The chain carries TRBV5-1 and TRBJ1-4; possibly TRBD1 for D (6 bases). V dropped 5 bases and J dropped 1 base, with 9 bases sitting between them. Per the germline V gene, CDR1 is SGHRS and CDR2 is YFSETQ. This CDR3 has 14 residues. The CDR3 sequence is CASREQGTNEKLFF. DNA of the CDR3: TGCGCCAGCAGGGAACAGGGAACTAATGAAAAACTGTTTTTT.

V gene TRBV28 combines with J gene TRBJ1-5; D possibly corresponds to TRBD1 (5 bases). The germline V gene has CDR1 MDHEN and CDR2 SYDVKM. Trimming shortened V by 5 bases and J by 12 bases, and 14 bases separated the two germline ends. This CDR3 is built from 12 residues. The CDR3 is CASSIYRSLQHF. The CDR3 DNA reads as TGTGCCAGCAGTATCTACAGGTCCCTCCAGCATTTT.

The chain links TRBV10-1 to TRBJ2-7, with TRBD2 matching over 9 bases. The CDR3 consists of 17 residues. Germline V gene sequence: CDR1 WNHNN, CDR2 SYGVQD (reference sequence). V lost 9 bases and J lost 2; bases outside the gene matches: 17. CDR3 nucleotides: TGCGCCAGGGATTTCAGGGCCCCGGCTAGCGGGACCTACGAGCAGTACTTC. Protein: CARDFRAPASGTYEQYF.

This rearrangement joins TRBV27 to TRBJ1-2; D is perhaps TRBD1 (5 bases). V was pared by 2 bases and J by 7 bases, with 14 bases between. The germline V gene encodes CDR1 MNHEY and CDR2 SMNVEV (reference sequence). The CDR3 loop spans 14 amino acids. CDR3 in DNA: TGTGCCAGCAGTTTAAGTAGGGGCAGTTTTGGCTACACCTTC. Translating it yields CASSLSRGSFGYTF.

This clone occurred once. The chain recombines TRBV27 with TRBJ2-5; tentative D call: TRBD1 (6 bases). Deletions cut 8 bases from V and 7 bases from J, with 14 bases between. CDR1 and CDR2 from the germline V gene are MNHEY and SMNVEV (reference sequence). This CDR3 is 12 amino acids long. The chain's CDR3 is CASEGVGGTQYF. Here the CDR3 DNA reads TGTGCCAGCGAGGGGGTAGGGGGGACCCAGTACTTC.

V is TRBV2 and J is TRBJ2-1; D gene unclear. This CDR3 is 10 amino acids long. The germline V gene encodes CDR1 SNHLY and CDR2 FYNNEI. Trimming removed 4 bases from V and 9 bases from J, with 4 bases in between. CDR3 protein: CASSVREQFF. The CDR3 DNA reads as TGTGCCAGCAGTGTTCGTGAGCAGTTCTTC.

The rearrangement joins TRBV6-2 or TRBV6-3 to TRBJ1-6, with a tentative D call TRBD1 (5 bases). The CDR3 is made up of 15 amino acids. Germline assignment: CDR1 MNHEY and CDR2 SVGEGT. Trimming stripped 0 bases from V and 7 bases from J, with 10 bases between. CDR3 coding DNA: TGTGCCAGCAGTTACTCATCAGGGTTGAATTCACCCCTCCACTTT. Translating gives CASSYSSGLNSPLHF.

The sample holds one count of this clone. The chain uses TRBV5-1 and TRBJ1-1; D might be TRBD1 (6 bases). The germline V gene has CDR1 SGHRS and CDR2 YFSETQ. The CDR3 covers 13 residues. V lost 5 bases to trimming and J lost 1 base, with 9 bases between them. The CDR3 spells CASRGQPNTEAFF. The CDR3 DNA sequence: TGCGCCAGCAGGGGACAACCGAACACTGAAGCTTTCTTT.

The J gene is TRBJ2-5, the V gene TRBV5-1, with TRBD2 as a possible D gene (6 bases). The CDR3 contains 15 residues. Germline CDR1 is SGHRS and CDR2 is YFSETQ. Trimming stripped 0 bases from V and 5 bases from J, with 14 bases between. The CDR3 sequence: CASSLALARMETQYF. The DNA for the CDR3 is TGCGCCAGCAGCTTGGCACTAGCCCGCATGGAGACCCAGTACTTC.

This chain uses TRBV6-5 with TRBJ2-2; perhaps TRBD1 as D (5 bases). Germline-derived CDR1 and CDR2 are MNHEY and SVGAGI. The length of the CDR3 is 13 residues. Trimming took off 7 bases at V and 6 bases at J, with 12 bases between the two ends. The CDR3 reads CASTDQGSGELFF. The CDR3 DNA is TGTGCCAGCACCGACCAGGGTTCCGGGGAGCTGTTTTTT.

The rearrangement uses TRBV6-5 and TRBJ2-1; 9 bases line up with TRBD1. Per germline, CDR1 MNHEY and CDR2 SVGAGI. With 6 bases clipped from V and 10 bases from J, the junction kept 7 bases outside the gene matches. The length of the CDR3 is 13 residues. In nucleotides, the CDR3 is TGTGCCAGCAGCCTATACACAGGGGGCGAGCAGTTCTTC. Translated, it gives CASSLYTGGEQFF.

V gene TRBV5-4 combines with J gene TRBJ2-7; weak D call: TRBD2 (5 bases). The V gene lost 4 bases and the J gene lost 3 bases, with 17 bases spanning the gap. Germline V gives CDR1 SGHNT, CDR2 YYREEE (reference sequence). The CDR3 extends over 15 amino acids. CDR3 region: CASSPRGGEIYEQYF. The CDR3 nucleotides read TGTGCCAGCAGCCCCCGGGGTGGGGAGATCTACGAGCAGTACTTC.

CDR3 nucleotide sequence: TGTGCCAGCAGCGTCGGACAGGGGGCAAAAATTCGTGGCTACACCTTC. Amino acids: CASSVGQGAKIRGYTF. This rearrangement joins TRBV9 to TRBJ1-2, with 11 bases that match TRBD1. Germline CDR1 is SGDLS and CDR2 is YYNGEE. J lost 7 bases, V lost 2 bases, and 10 bases had no gene match. The length of the CDR3 is 16 residues.

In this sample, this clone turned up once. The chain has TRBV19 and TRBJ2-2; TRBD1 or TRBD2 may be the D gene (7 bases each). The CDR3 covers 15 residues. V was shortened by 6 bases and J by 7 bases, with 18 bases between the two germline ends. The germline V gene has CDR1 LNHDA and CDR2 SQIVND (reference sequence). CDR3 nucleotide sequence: TGTGCCAGTAGGCCGATACAGGGGAGGGTCGGGGAGCTGTTTTTT. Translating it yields CASRPIQGRVGELFF.

The DNA of the CDR3 is TGTGCCAGCAGTGACCTCCGGACTAGCAAGTCCCATGAGCAGTTCTTC. Encoded protein: CASSDLRTSKSHEQFF. The chain combines TRBV25-1 with TRBJ2-1; TRBD2 matches 8 bases. The CDR3 is made up of 16 amino acids. Trimming cost V 3 bases and J 8 bases; bases outside gene matches: 12. Germline-derived CDR1 and CDR2 are MGHDK and SYGVNS.

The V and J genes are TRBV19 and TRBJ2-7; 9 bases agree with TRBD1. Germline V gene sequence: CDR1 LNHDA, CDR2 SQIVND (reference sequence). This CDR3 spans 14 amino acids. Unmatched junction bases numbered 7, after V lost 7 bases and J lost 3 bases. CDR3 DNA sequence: TGTGCCAGTAACGGACAGGGGATAAGCTACGAGCAGTACTTC. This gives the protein CASNGQGISYEQYF.

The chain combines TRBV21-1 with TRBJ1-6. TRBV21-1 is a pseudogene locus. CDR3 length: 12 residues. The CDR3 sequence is CASQRPQSPLHF. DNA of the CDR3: TGTGCCAGCCAGCGGCCCCAATCGCCCCTCCACTTT.

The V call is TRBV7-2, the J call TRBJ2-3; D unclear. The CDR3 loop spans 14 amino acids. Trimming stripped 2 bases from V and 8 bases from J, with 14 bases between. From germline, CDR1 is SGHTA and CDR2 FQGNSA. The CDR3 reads CASSLMSLAGTQYF. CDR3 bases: TGTGCCAGCAGCTTAATGAGTCTGGCAGGTACGCAGTATTTT.

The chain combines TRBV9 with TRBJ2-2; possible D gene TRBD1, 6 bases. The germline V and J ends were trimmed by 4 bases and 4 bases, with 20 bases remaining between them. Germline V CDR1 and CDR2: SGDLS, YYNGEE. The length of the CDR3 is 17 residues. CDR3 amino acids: CASSMHRVPSGTGELFF. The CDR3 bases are TGTGCCAGCAGCATGCACAGGGTTCCCTCGGGCACCGGGGAGCTGTTTTTT.

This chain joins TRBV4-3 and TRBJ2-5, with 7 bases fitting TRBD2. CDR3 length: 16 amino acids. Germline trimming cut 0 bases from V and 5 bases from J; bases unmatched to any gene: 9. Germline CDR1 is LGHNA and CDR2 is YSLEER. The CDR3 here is CASSQDPAGSTETQYF. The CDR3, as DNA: TGCGCCAGCAGCCAAGACCCAGCGGGGTCAACGGAGACCCAGTACTTC.

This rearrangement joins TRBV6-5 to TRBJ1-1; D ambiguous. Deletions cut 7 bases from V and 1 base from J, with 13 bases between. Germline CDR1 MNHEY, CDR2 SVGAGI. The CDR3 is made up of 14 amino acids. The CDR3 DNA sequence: TGTGCCAGCACTAACCCACAATCGAACACTGAAGCTTTCTTT. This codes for CASTNPQSNTEAFF.

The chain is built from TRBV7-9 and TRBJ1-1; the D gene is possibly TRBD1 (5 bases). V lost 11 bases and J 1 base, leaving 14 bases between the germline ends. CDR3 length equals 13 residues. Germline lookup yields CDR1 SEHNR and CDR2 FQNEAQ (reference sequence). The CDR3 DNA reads TGTGCCCTTACGGGGGGAGAGAACACTGAAGCTTTCTTT. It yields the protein CALTGGENTEAFF.

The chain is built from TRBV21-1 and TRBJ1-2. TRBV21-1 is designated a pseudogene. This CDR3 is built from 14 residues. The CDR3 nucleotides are TGTGCCAGCAGGGAGTGGGGGATAAGGGACGGCTACACCTTC. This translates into CASREWGIRDGYTF.

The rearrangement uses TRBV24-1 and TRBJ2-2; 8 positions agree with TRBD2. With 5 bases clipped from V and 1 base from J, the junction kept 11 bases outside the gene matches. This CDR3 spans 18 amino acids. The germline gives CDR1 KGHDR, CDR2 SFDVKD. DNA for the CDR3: TGTGCCACCAGTGGCTCGTCGGGGGGGGGATTGAACACCGGGGAGCTGTTTTTT. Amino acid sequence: CATSGSSGGGLNTGELFF.

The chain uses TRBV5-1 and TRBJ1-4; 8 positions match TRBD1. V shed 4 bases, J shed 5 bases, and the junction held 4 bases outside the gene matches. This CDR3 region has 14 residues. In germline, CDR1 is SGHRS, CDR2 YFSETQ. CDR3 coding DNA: TGCGCCAGCAGCAGAGGGACAGGCAATGAAAAACTGTTTTTT. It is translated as CASSRGTGNEKLFF.